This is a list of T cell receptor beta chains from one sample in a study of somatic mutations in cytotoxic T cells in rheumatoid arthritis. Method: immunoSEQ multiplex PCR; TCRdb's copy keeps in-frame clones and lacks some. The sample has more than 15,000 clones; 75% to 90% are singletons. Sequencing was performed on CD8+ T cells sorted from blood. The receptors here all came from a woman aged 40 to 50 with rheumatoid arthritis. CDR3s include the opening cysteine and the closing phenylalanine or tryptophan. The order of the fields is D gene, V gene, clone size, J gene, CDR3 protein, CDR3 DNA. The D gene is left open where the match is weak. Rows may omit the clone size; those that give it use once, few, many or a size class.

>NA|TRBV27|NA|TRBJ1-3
CASSISRGNTIYF
TGTGCCAGCAGTATCTCCAGGGGAAACACCATATATTTT
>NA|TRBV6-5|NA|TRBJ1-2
CASSYGAANYGYTF
TGTGCCAGCAGTTACGGGGCGGCCAACTATGGCTACACCTTC
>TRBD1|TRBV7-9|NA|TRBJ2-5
CASSFTTGTVEETQYF
TGTGCCAGCAGCTTTACGACCGGGACAGTGGAAGAGACCCAGTACTTC
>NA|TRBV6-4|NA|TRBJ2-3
CASSEGLSTDTQYF
TGTGCCAGCAGTGAGGGACTCAGCACAGATACGCAGTATTTT
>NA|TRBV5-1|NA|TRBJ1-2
CASSWAGVGDGYTF
TGCGCCAGCAGCTGGGCGGGGGTCGGGGACGGCTACACCTTC
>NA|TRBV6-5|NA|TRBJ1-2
CASSYSEGAYGYTF
TGTGCCAGCAGTTACTCAGAAGGGGCCTATGGCTACACCTTC
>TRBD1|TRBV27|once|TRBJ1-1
CASSLGAGGWGTEAFF
TGTGCCAGCAGTTTAGGGGCAGGGGGCTGGGGCACTGAAGCTTTCTTT
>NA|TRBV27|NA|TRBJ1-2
CASSLLGGSLLGYTF
TGTGCCAGCAGTTTATTAGGGGGATCTCTATTAGGCTACACCTTC
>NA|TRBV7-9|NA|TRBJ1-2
CASLTGDNYGYTF
TGTGCCAGCCTTACAGGCGATAACTATGGCTACACCTTC
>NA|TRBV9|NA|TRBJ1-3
CASSVEEGSGNTIYF
TGTGCCAGCAGCGTAGAGGAGGGCTCAGGAAACACCATATATTTT
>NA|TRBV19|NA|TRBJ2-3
CASTIGAGTPADTQYF
TGTGCCAGTACCATAGGGGCTGGGACTCCCGCAGATACGCAGTATTTT
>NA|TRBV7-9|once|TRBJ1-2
CASSLGQTYGYTF
TGTGCCAGCAGCTTAGGACAGACCTATGGCTACACCTTC
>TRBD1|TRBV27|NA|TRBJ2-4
CASSLGGTGMDIQYF
TGTGCCAGCAGTTTAGGAGGGACAGGGATGGACATTCAGTACTTC
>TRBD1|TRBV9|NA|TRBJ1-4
CASSGTGHNEKLFF
TGTGCCAGCAGCGGGACAGGACATAATGAAAAACTGTTTTTT
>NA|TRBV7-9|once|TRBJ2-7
CASSSLDSDYEQYF
TGTGCCAGCAGTTCCTTGGATAGCGATTACGAGCAGTACTTC
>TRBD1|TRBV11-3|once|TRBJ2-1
CASSLYRGAYNEQFF
TGTGCCAGCAGCTTGTACAGGGGGGCCTACAATGAGCAGTTCTTC
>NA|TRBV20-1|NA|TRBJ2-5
CSASQETQYF
TGCAGTGCCAGCCAAGAGACCCAGTACTTC